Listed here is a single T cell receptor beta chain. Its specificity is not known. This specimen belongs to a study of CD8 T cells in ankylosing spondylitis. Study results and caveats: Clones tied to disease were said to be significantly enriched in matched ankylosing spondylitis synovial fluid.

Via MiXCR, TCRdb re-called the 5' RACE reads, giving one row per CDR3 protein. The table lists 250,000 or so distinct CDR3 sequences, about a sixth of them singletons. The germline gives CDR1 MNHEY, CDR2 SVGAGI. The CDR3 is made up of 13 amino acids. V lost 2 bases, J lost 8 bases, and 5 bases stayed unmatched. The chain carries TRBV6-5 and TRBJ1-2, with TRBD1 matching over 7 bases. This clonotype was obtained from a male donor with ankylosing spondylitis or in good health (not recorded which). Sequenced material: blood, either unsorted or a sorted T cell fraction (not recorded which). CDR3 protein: CASSYDRDAGYTF. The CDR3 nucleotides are TGTGCCAGCAGTTACGACAGGGACGCGGGCTACACCTTC.